This TCR beta chain was profiled in a study of T cell repertoires in cytomegalovirus infection. On the study more broadly: An indication of both CMV infection and matching HLA type came from public TCR beta signatures.

This CDR3 spans 15 amino acids. Germline CDR1 SEHNR, CDR2 FQNEAQ (reference sequence). TCRdb re-called the reads with MiXCR, one entry per CDR3 protein. Among about 740,000 distinct CDR3 sequences listed, about 40% were seen once. In regard to this clonotype: The junction does not match germline at one end; this may be a read error.

Sequenced material: PBMCs. The sequence came from a human donor in good health (CMV status not recorded). Some clones in this sample may be carry-over from other donors' samples. The gene calls are TRBV7-9 and TRBJ2-7; the D gene is possibly TRBD2 (5 bases). The CDR3 DNA follows: TGTGCCAGCAGTTTACTAGGACGGCAATCCTACGATCAGTACTTC. Amino acids: CASSLLGRQSYDQYF.